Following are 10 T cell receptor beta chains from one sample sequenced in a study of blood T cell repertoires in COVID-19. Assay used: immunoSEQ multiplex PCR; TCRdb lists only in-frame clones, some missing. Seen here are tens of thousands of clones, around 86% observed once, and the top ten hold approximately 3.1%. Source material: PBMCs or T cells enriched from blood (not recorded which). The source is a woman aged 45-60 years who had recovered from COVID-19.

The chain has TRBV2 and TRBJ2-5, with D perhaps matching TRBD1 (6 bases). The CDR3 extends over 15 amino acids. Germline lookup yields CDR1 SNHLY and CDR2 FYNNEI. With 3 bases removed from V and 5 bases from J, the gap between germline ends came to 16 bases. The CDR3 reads CASSESGAGLETQYF. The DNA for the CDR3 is TGTGCCAGCAGTGAGTCAGGGGCAGGTTTGGAGACCCAGTACTTC.

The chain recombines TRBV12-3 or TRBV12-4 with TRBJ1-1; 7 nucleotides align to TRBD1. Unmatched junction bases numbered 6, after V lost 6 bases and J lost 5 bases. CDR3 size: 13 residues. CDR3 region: CASSRQGGTEAFF. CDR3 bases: TGTGCCAGCAGCCGACAGGGTGGTACTGAAGCTTTCTTT.

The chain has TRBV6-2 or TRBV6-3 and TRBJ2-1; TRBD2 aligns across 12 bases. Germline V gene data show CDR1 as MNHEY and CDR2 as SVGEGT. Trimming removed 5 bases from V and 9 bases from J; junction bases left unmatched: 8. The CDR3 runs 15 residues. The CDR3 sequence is CASSLGTSGLSEQFF. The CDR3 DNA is TGTGCCAGCAGTCTCGGGACTAGCGGGTTGAGTGAGCAGTTCTTC.

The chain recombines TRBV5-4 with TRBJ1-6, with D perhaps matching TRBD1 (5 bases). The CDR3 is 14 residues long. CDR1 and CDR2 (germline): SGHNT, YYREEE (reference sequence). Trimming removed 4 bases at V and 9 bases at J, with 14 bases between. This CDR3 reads CASSPREGSSPLHF. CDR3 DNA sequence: TGTGCCAGCAGCCCCAGGGAGGGAAGTTCACCCCTCCACTTT.

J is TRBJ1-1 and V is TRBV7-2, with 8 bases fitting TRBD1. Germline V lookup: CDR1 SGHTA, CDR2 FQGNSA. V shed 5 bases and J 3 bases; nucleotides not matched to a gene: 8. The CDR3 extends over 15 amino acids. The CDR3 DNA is TGTGCCAGCAGCATTCACAGGGGGAGAGACACTGAAGCTTTCTTT. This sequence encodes CASSIHRGRDTEAFF. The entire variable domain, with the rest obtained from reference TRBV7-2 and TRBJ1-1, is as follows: GAGVSQSPSNKVTEKGKDVELRCDPISGHTALYWYRQSLGQGLEFLIYFQGNSAPDKSGLPSDRFSAERTGGSVSTLTIQRTQQEDSAVYLCASSIHRGRDTEAFFGQGTRLTVV.

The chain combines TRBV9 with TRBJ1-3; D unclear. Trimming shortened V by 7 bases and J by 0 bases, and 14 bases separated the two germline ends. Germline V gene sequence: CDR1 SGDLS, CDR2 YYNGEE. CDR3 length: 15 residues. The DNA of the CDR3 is TGTGCCAGCTCCCAAGGCCAGGACTCTGGAAACACCATATATTTT. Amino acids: CASSQGQDSGNTIYF.

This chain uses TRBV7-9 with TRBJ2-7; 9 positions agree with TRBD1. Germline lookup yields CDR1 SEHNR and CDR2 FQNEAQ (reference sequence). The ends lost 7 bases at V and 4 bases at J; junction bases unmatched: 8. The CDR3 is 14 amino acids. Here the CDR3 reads CASNTGTGLYEQYF. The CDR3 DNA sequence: TGTGCCAGCAACACCGGGACAGGGCTATACGAGCAGTACTTC.

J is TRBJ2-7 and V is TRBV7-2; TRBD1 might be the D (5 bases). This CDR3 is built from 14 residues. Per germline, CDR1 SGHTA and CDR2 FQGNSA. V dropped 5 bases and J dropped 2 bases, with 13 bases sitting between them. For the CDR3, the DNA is TGTGCCAGCAGCACAGGACACTTAACCTACGAGCAGTACTTC. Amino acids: CASSTGHLTYEQYF. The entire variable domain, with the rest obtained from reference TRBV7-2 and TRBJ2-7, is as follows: GAGVSQSPSNKVTEKGKDVELRCDPISGHTALYWYRQSLGQGLEFLIYFQGNSAPDKSGLPSDRFSAERTGGSVSTLTIQRTQQEDSAVYLCASSTGHLTYEQYFGPGTRLTVT.

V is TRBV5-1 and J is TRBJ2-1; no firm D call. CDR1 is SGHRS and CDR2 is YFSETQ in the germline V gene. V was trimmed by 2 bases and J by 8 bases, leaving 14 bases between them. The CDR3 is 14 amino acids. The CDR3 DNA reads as TGCGCCAGCAGCTTAGGAGAGTCCTGGCATGAGCAGTTCTTC. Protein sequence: CASSLGESWHEQFF.

CDR3 in DNA: TGCGCCAGCAGCCAAGTTACAGGGCCCGGAAACACCATATATTTT. Protein: CASSQVTGPGNTIYF. V usage is TRBV4-3 and J usage is TRBJ1-3; the D gene is possibly TRBD1 (6 bases). Deletions cut 1 base from V and 4 bases from J, with 11 bases between. This CDR3 has 15 residues. In germline, CDR1 is LGHNA, CDR2 YSLEER.